The 26 T cell receptor beta chains below were found in one sample sequenced in a study of cytomegalovirus exposure and HLA in healthy donors. PCR was performed using 60 Vbeta and 13 Jbeta primers. Data came from immunoSEQ multiplex PCR; TCRdb stores just in-frame clones and leaves some out. This sample yields approximately 170,000 clones, of which about 71% are seen a single time; about 2.9% belongs to the top ten. Source material: PBMCs. These receptors all come from a woman aged 40 to 50 in good health and CMV-seropositive.

The CDR3 sequence: CASSQEIGRGANTGELFF. The CDR3 DNA is TGTGCCAGCAGCCAAGAGATCGGGAGGGGTGCGAACACCGGGGAGCTGTTTTTT. The chain uses TRBV4-2 and TRBJ2-2; 8 bases are a match to TRBD2. This CDR3 spans 18 amino acids. Germline V CDR1 and CDR2: LGHNA, YNFKEQ. Trimming removed 0 bases from V and 0 bases from J; junction bases left unmatched: 6.

The table lists this clone with a count of one. This sequence joins TRBV28 and TRBJ2-1; D might be TRBD2 (6 bases). From germline, CDR1 is MDHEN and CDR2 SYDVKM. The CDR3 is 18 amino acids. Trimming left V 5 bases short and J 0 bases short, with 20 bases between. The CDR3: CASSPQKDSGLSYNEQFF. DNA of the CDR3: TGTGCCAGCAGTCCCCAAAAAGATAGCGGCCTCTCCTACAATGAGCAGTTCTTC.

The CDR3 region is CASSLGGNSYEQYF. In nucleotides, the CDR3 is TGCGCCAGCAGCTTGGGAGGTAACTCCTACGAGCAGTACTTC. The chain combines TRBV5-1 with TRBJ2-7; D is unclear. CDR1 and CDR2 from the germline V gene are SGHRS and YFSETQ. The CDR3 spans 14 residues. V was cut by 0 bases and J by 0 bases, with 7 bases left in between.

The chain uses TRBV5-4 and TRBJ1-1; 10 bases line up with TRBD1. Germline CDR1 reads SGHNT; CDR2 reads YYREEE (reference sequence). V was pared by 6 bases and J by 4 bases, with 9 bases of the junction left unmatched. The CDR3 length is 15 residues. This chain's CDR3 is CASKSGTGVATEAFF. The CDR3 coding sequence is TGTGCCAGCAAATCCGGGACAGGGGTTGCCACTGAAGCTTTCTTT.

The chain links TRBV19 to TRBJ1-2, with 7 bases aligning to TRBD1. V shed 3 bases and J 5 bases; nucleotides not matched to a gene: 12. From germline, CDR1 is LNHDA and CDR2 SQIVND (reference sequence). CDR3 length: 16 residues. The CDR3 region is CASSIRWTGNIYGYTF. The CDR3 DNA sequence: TGTGCCAGTAGTATCCGCTGGACAGGAAACATATATGGCTACACCTTC. Together with reference TRBV19 and TRBJ1-2, the CDR3 gives the full variable domain: DGGITQSPKYLFRKEGQNVTLSCEQNLNHDAMYWYRQDPGQGLRLIYYSQIVNDFQKGDIAEGYSVSREKKESFPLTVTSAQKNPTAFYLCASSIRWTGNIYGYTFGSGTRLTVV.

Here the CDR3 reads CASSPRGEGEAYTF. The CDR3 region has the DNA TGTGCCAGCAGCCCTCGGGGAGAGGGAGAGGCCTACACCTTC. The chain joins TRBV11-1 to TRBJ1-2, with D unclear. CDR1 is SGHAT and CDR2 is FQDESV in the germline V gene (reference sequence). The V and J ends lost 5 bases and 10 bases respectively, with 20 bases between them. The CDR3 sequence is 14 residues long.

V usage is TRBV28 and J usage is TRBJ1-1; D unresolved. The germline V and J ends were trimmed by 6 bases and 1 base, with 27 bases remaining between them. This CDR3 spans 19 amino acids. Germline V gene data show CDR1 as MDHEN and CDR2 as SYDVKM. The CDR3 nucleotides are TGTGCCAGCAGCGAAACCGAGAGACACGTACCCATCAGGAACACTGAAGCTTTCTTT. This sequence encodes CASSETERHVPIRNTEAFF.

The chain uses TRBV27 and TRBJ2-3, with a tentative D call TRBD2 (6 bases). Germline V CDR1 and CDR2: MNHEY, SMNVEV (reference sequence). This CDR3 has 13 amino acids. V was trimmed by 4 bases and J by 2 bases, leaving 7 bases between them. DNA for the CDR3: TGTGCCAGCAGTTCGGGGGACACAGATACGCAGTATTTT. Protein product: CASSSGDTDTQYF.

A single count supports this clone. The genes are TRBV4-3 and TRBJ1-2; no clear D gene. The length of the CDR3 is 15 residues. With 4 bases removed from V and 8 bases from J, the gap between germline ends came to 20 bases. The V gene's germline CDR1 is LGHNA and CDR2 YSLEER. CDR3: CASSRDVQKNLGYTF. In DNA, the CDR3 is TGCGCCAGCAGCCGAGATGTACAAAAGAATTTGGGCTACACCTTC.

The chain joins TRBV19 to TRBJ2-7; tentatively, D is TRBD2 (6 bases). CDR3 size: 14 residues. The germline V and J ends were trimmed by 5 bases and 0 bases, with 11 bases remaining between them. Germline CDR1 and CDR2: LNHDA and SQIVND (reference sequence). The CDR3: CASSATGDSYEQYF. As DNA, the CDR3 is TGTGCCAGTAGTGCGACGGGAGACTCCTACGAGCAGTACTTC.

This chain connects TRBV6-1 to TRBJ1-2; 11 bases match TRBD1. Germline CDR1 is MNHNS and CDR2 is SASEGT. This CDR3 has 16 amino acids. Trimming took 4 bases from V and 6 from J; bases not matched to a gene: 10. The CDR3 DNA is TGTGCCAGCAGTGGCCGAGGAGGACAGGGGGCCCATGGCTACACCTTC. It is translated as CASSGRGGQGAHGYTF.

The genes are TRBV21-1 and TRBJ1-1; the table's D call TRBD1 went unverified against the DNA. TRBV21-1 is a recognized pseudogene. The CDR3 covers 13 residues. The CDR3 is CASRKTGGAGAFF. The CDR3 DNA sequence: TGTGCCAGCAGGAAGACAGGGGGCGCCGGGGCTTTCTTT.

The V and J genes are TRBV9 and TRBJ2-5; 9 bases are shared with TRBD1. This CDR3 comprises 15 residues. V was pared by 2 bases and J by 5 bases, with 7 bases of the junction left unmatched. The germline gives CDR1 SGDLS, CDR2 YYNGEE. CDR3 loop: CASSVLGTGRETQYF. CDR3 nucleotide sequence: TGTGCCAGCAGCGTCCTCGGGACAGGGAGGGAGACCCAGTACTTC.

This chain uses TRBV6-1 with TRBJ1-5; maybe TRBD1 (5 bases). This CDR3 has 14 amino acids. Trimming cost V 2 bases and J 6 bases, with 11 bases left between them. Germline loops: CDR1 MNHNS, CDR2 SASEGT. CDR3 nucleotide sequence: TGTGCCAGCAGTGAACATTTGGGGCTTCAGCCCCAGCATTTT. It is translated as CASSEHLGLQPQHF.

Written as DNA, the CDR3 is TGTGCCAGCTCACCCGACAGGACTTCGGGGACTGAAGCTTTCTTT. Its translation is CASSPDRTSGTEAFF. V usage is TRBV18 and J usage is TRBJ1-1, with D tentatively TRBD1 (6 bases). Germline lookup yields CDR1 KGHSH and CDR2 LQKENI. The CDR3 is made up of 15 amino acids. Trimming shortened V by 3 bases and J by 5 bases, and 16 bases separated the two germline ends.

This clone was recorded a few times. The rearrangement joins TRBV5-1 to TRBJ2-5; the D gene is possibly TRBD1 (8 bases). V lost 4 bases, J lost 11 bases, and 21 bases lay in between. Germline CDR1 SGHRS, CDR2 YFSETQ. The CDR3 is made up of 14 amino acids. The CDR3 DNA sequence: TGCGCCAGCAGCCCGGGGGGACAGGAGTTTGCGCAGTACTTC. This gives the protein CASSPGGQEFAQYF.

A note on this clone: In the same sample, other DNA sequences code for this CDR3. The chain joins TRBV6-5 to TRBJ2-2; 7 bases fit TRBD1. The CDR3 contains 16 residues. CDR1 and CDR2 (germline): MNHEY, SVGAGI. Trimming at V came to 4 bases and at J to 0 bases, leaving 5 bases not matched to a gene. CDR3 sequence: CASSSTGTANTGELFF. CDR3 DNA: TGTGCCAGCAGTTCCACAGGGACAGCGAACACCGGGGAGCTGTTTTTT.

This clone showed up many times. The DNA of the CDR3 is TGTGCCAGTAGTCAATCACAGGGGGTACTGGTTACGCAGTATTTT. As protein: CASSQSQGVLVTQYF. V and J are TRBV19 and TRBJ2-3, with 8 bases lining up with TRBD1. This CDR3 is built from 15 residues. The J segment lost 8 bases and the V segment lost 5 bases, leaving 12 bases of the junction unmatched. Germline CDR1 and CDR2: LNHDA and SQIVND (reference sequence).

V and J are TRBV29-1 and TRBJ1-3; D unresolved. Germline assignment: CDR1 SQVTM and CDR2 ANQGSEA. The length of the CDR3 is 15 residues. Trimming took 2 bases from V and 0 from J, leaving 11 bases between them. CDR3 in amino acids: CSVETRLSSGNTIYF. The CDR3 DNA is TGCAGCGTTGAAACCAGGCTGAGCTCTGGAAACACCATATATTTT.

V is TRBV15 and J is TRBJ2-5; the match to TRBD2 covers 11 bases. V was pared by 3 bases and J by 3 bases, with 6 bases of the junction left unmatched. Germline CDR1 reads LNHNV; CDR2 reads YYDKDF (reference sequence). This CDR3 has 16 amino acids. DNA of the CDR3: TGTGCCACCAGCAGGGGGACTAGCGGAGGGGAAGAGACCCAGTACTTC. Its translation: CATSRGTSGGEETQYF.

The rearrangement joins TRBV28 to TRBJ1-5, with D uncertain. This CDR3 is built from 14 residues. V was pared by 6 bases and J by 4 bases, with 13 bases between. Germline V gene data show CDR1 as MDHEN and CDR2 as SYDVKM. The CDR3 here is CASSSDGENQPQHF. The CDR3 nucleotides read TGTGCCAGCAGCAGTGACGGAGAAAATCAGCCCCAGCATTTT.

Notes on this clone: Other DNA sequences of this sample code for an identical CDR3. The V gene is TRBV19, the J gene TRBJ2-3; D unclear. The CDR3 runs to 12 residues. Germline V gene sequence: CDR1 LNHDA, CDR2 SQIVND (reference sequence). Trimming pared 3 bases from V and 6 bases from J, leaving 7 bases between. The DNA for the CDR3 is TGTGCCAGTAGTATTGGCGGCGATACGCAGTATTTT. Its protein product is CASSIGGDTQYF.

This chain joins TRBV4-1 and TRBJ2-7; D call uncertain. CDR3 size: 13 residues. Germline CDR1 reads MGHRA; CDR2 reads YSYEKL. The V gene lost 0 bases and the J gene lost 5 bases, with 8 bases spanning the gap. The CDR3 nucleotides read TGCGCCAGCAGCCAAGATTGGCAGAACGAGCAGTACTTC. This encodes CASSQDWQNEQYF.

This sequence joins TRBV5-4 and TRBJ2-2, with TRBD2 identical over 7 bases. This CDR3 comprises 19 residues. From germline, CDR1 is SGHNT and CDR2 YYREEE (reference sequence). V lost 4 bases to trimming and J lost 6 bases; unmatched junction nucleotides: 21. This CDR3 reads CASSRSGMAGGKNAGELFF. The CDR3 nucleotides are TGTGCCAGCAGCCGAAGCGGGATGGCCGGGGGTAAAAATGCCGGGGAGCTGTTTTTT. The complete variable domain, with remaining parts taken from reference TRBV5-4 and TRBJ2-2, reads ETGVTQSPTHLIKTRGQQVTLRCSSQSGHNTVSWYQQALGQGPQFIFQYYREEENGRGNFPPRFSGLQFPNYSSELNVNALELDDSALYLCASSRSGMAGGKNAGELFFGEGSRLTVL.

The rearrangement joins TRBV5-1 to TRBJ2-7; 8 bases match TRBD1. Germline CDR1 is SGHRS and CDR2 is YFSETQ. The CDR3 length is 14 residues. With 4 bases clipped from V and 5 bases from J, the junction kept 8 bases outside the gene matches. CDR3 coding DNA: TGCGCCAGCAGCGTCGGGACAGGTCTACACGAGCAGTACTTC. Amino acid sequence: CASSVGTGLHEQYF.

The rearrangement uses TRBV6-5 and TRBJ1-1; D remains ambiguous. CDR1 is MNHEY and CDR2 is SVGAGI in the germline V gene. The CDR3 consists of 16 residues. V dropped 0 bases and J dropped 0 bases, with 11 bases sitting between them. CDR3 in DNA: TGTGCCAGCAGTTACTCGACGGGATACATGAACACTGAAGCTTTCTTT. Translation: CASSYSTGYMNTEAFF.